What follows is one TCR beta chain and its context. Antigen: not known. Per germline, CDR1 LGHDT and CDR2 YNNKEL (reference sequence). There are 15 residues in the CDR3. The ends were cut back, 4 bases at V and 3 bases at J, with 13 bases in the middle. The record originates from a study of T cells in tumors after PD-1 blockade. Study findings and constraints: Peripheral recruitment is suggested, as some novel exhausted tumor clones were in pre-treatment blood.

Template: tumor biopsy or peripheral blood genomic DNA, about 616-6,004 ng per sample. The table came from immunoSEQ multiplex PCR; TCRdb's copy has only in-frame clones and leaves some out. The table has tens of thousands of clones, 65% to 85% seen once. The receptor was derived from a human donor with advanced basal cell or squamous cell carcinoma (not recorded which). The gene calls are TRBV3-1 (or the pseudogene TRBV3-2) and TRBJ2-1; D assignment may be TRBD1 or TRBD2 (5 bases each). Here the sequenced sample was PBMCs, taken before anti-PD-1 therapy. CDR3 protein: CASSLRDLNYNEQFF. In DNA, the CDR3 is TGTGCCAGCAGCCTCCGGGACCTCAACTACAATGAGCAGTTCTTC.